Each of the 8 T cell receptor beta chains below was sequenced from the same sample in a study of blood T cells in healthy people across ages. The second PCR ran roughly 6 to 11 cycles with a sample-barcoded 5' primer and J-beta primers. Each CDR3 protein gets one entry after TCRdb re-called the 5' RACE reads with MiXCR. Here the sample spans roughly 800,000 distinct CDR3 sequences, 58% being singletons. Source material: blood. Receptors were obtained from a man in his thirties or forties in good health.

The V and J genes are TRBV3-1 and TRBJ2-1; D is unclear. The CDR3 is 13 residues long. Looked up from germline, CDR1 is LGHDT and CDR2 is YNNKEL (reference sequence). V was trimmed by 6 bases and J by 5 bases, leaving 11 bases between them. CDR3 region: CASSRGPNNEQFF. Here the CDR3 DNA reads TGTGCCAGCAGTCGCGGACCCAACAATGAGCAGTTCTTC.

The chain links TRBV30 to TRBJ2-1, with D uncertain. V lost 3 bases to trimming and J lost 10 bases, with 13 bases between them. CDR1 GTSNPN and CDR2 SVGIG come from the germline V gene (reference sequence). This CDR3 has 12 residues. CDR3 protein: CAWSPVFGEQFF. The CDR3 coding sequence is TGTGCCTGGAGCCCAGTTTTTGGGGAGCAGTTCTTC.

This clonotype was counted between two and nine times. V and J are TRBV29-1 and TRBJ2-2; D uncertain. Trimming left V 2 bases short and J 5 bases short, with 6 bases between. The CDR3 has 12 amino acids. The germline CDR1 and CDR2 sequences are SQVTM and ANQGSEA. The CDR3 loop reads CSVENPTGELFF. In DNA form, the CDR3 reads TGCAGCGTTGAAAACCCAACCGGGGAGCTGTTTTTT.

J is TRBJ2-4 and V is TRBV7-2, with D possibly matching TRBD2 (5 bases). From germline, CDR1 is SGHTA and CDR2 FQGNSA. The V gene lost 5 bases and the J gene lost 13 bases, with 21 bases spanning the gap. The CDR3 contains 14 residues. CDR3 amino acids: CASSPRIVLREQYF. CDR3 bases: TGTGCCAGCAGCCCGCGAATCGTTCTGAGGGAGCAGTACTTC.

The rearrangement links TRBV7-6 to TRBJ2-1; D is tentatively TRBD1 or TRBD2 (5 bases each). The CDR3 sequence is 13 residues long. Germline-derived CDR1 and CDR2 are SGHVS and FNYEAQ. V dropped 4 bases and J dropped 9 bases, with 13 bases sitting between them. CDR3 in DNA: TGTGCCAGCAGCTGGGGAGCCGGGACTGAGCAGTTCTTC. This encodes CASSWGAGTEQFF.

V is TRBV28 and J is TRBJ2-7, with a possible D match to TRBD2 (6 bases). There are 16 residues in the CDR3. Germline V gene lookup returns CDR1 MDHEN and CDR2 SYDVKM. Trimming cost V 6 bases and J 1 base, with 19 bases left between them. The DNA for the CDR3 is TGTGCCAGCAGCCCACAGATCGGGACTCAATCCTACGAGCAGTACTTC. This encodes CASSPQIGTQSYEQYF. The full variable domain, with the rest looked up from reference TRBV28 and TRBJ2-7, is DVKVTQSSRYLVKRTGEKVFLECVQDMDHENMFWYRQDPGLGLRLIYFSYDVKMKEKGDIPEGYSVSREKKERFSLILESASTNQTSMYLCASSPQIGTQSYEQYFGPGTRLTVT.

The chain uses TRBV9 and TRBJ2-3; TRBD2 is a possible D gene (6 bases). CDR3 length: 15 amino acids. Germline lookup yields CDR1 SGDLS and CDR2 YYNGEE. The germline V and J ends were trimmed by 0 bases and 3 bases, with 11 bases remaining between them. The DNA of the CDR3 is TGTGCCAGCAGCGTAGGGCGGGGCGAGACAGATACGCAGTATTTT. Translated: CASSVGRGETDTQYF.

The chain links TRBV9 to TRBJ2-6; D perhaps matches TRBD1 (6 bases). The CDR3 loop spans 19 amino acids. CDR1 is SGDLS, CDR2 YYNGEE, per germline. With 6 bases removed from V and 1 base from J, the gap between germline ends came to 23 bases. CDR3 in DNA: TGTGCCAGCAAAGACAGACACAGGGATGATCTTTCTGGGGCCAACGTCCTGACTTTC. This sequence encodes CASKDRHRDDLSGANVLTF.